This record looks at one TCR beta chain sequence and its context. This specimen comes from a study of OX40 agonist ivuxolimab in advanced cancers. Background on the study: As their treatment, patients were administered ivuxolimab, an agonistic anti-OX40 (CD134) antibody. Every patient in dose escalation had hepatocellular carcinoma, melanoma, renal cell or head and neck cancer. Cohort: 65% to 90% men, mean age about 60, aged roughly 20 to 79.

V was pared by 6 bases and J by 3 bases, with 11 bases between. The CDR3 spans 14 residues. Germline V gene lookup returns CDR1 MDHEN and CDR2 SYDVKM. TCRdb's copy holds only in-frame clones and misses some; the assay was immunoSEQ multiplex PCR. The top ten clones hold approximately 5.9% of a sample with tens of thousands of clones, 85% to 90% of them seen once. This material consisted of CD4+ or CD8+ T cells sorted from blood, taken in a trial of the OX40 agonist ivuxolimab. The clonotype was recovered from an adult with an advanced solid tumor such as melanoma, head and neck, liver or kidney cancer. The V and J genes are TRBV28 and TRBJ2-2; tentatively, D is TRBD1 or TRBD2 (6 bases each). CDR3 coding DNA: TGTGCCAGCAGAAGGGGGGAGGACACCGGGGAGCTGTTTTTT. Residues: CASRRGEDTGELFF.